The 20 T cell receptor beta chains below were found in one sample sequenced in a study of graft-versus-host responses after intestinal transplantation. No antigens are known for them. Libraries were prepared by immunoSEQ multiplex PCR; TCRdb keeps only in-frame clonotypes and omits some of them. The sample includes approximately 76,000 clones, over 70% of them seen just once. The sample was unstimulated CD4+ T cells sorted from spleen or lymph node cells, taken before transplant. Receptor source: a human donor who was the organ donor for an intestinal transplant.

The CDR3 spells CASSLPDRINSPLHF. The DNA for the CDR3 is TGTGCCAGCAGTTTACCCGACAGAATCAATTCACCCCTCCACTTT. The genes are TRBV28 and TRBJ1-6; tentative D call: TRBD1 (5 bases). CDR1 and CDR2 from the germline V gene are MDHEN and SYDVKM. The CDR3 spans 15 residues. Trimming removed 2 bases at V and 7 bases at J, with 12 bases between.

The chain couples TRBV5-1 to TRBJ2-3, with D perhaps TRBD2 (5 bases). Germline values: CDR1 SGHRS, CDR2 YFSETQ. The CDR3 sequence is 16 residues long. The ends were cut back, 3 bases at V and 4 bases at J, with 18 bases in the middle. The CDR3 region is CASSSPGSGAADTQYF. The CDR3 DNA reads as TGCGCCAGCAGCTCTCCGGGATCCGGCGCCGCAGATACGCAGTATTTT.

This clone appeared once. In DNA, the CDR3 is TGCAGTGCTGCGTATAGCAATACGCAGTATTTT. Translating it yields CSAAYSNTQYF. The chain couples TRBV20-1 to TRBJ2-3; D call uncertain. The CDR3 consists of 11 residues. The V and J ends lost 5 bases and 7 bases respectively, with 10 bases between them. From germline, CDR1 is DFQATT and CDR2 SNEGSKA (reference sequence).

The V gene is TRBV6-5, the J gene TRBJ1-2; possible D gene TRBD1, 6 bases. In germline, CDR1 is MNHEY, CDR2 SVGAGI. V was clipped by 2 bases and J by 5 bases, with 12 bases between them. This CDR3 contains 14 residues. CDR3 DNA: TGTGCCAGCAGTTACCAACCGCAGGGGTATGGCTACACCTTC. It yields the protein CASSYQPQGYGYTF.

This clone has a single count. The V and J genes are TRBV6-1 and TRBJ2-7; 7 positions agree with TRBD1. The CDR3 has 11 amino acids. The trim removed 7 bases at V and 7 bases at J, leaving 4 bases unmatched. From germline, CDR1 is MNHNS and CDR2 SASEGT. CDR3 sequence reads: CASMRGHEQYV. The CDR3 DNA is TGTGCCAGCATGAGGGGGCATGAGCAGTACGTC.

The chain employs TRBV2 and TRBJ2-2; tentatively, D is TRBD1 (6 bases). The ends were cut back, 10 bases at V and 4 bases at J, with 13 bases in the middle. CDR1 SNHLY and CDR2 FYNNEI come from the germline V gene. This CDR3 has 13 amino acids. CDR3: CAILKGGTGELFF. The CDR3 nucleotides read TGTGCCATCTTAAAAGGGGGCACCGGGGAGCTGTTTTTT.

In its sample, this clone was seen once. The genes are TRBV4-3 and TRBJ2-3; D is unclear. The V gene lost 0 bases and the J gene lost 1 base, with 11 bases spanning the gap. This CDR3 contains 16 residues. From germline, CDR1 is LGHNA and CDR2 YSLEER. CDR3 DNA: TGCGCCAGCAGCCAAGAGACCCCAGGTTGCACAGATACGCAGTATTTT. Protein sequence: CASSQETPGCTDTQYF.

The CDR3 DNA reads TGCGCCAGCAGCAGCCCCAATGAGCAGTTCTTC. Translating gives CASSSPNEQFF. The V call is TRBV5-1, the J call TRBJ2-1; D gene ambiguous. The CDR3 contains 11 residues. Trimming pared 4 bases from V and 6 bases from J, leaving 5 bases between. The germline gives CDR1 SGHRS, CDR2 YFSETQ.

J is TRBJ1-6 and V is TRBV5-5, with 9 bases fitting TRBD1. With V trimmed by 3 bases and J by 2 bases, 6 bases remained unmatched. The CDR3 has 17 residues. Germline V lookup: CDR1 SGHKS, CDR2 YYEKEE (reference sequence). CDR3 DNA sequence: TGTGCCAGCAGCTACAGAACAGGGGGCACCTATAATTCACCCCTCCACTTT. It is translated as CASSYRTGGTYNSPLHF.

This chain links TRBV28 with TRBJ1-2, with 12 bases aligning to TRBD1. Germline CDR1 reads MDHEN; CDR2 reads SYDVKM. The length of the CDR3 is 16 residues. J was trimmed by 5 bases and V by 6 bases; bases with no gene match: 10. The CDR3 spells CASSTSGTGGWYGYTF. The DNA for the CDR3 is TGTGCCAGCAGCACCTCCGGGACAGGGGGCTGGTATGGCTACACCTTC.

This clone was detected once. V usage is TRBV27 and J usage is TRBJ1-5; 10 nucleotides match TRBD1. The germline V gene encodes CDR1 MNHEY and CDR2 SMNVEV (reference sequence). This CDR3 contains 18 residues. J was trimmed by 4 bases and V by 2 bases; bases with no gene match: 11. CDR3 nucleotide sequence: TGTGCCAGCAGTTTAAAGGGAGGACAGGGGGGGAGGAATCAGCCCCAGCATTTT. Translation: CASSLKGGQGGRNQPQHF.

The chain uses TRBV4-2 and TRBJ1-2, with 8 bases identical to TRBD1. This CDR3 has 16 residues. V lost 4 bases, J lost 6 bases, and 13 bases stayed unmatched. Per germline, CDR1 LGHNA and CDR2 YNFKEQ. The CDR3 is CASSLTGTGGFNGYTF. The CDR3 DNA reads TGTGCCAGCAGCCTTACCGGGACAGGTGGTTTTAATGGCTACACCTTC.

The chain combines TRBV5-5 with TRBJ2-1; D not resolved. The germline V and J ends were trimmed by 0 bases and 8 bases, with 9 bases remaining between them. This CDR3 comprises 13 residues. Germline CDR1 is SGHKS and CDR2 is YYEKEE (reference sequence). DNA of the CDR3: TGTGCCAGCAGCTTGGAACAGTGGTATGAGCAGTTCTTC. Translation: CASSLEQWYEQFF.

The chain couples TRBV15 to TRBJ2-5, with TRBD2 matching over 11 bases. This CDR3 contains 16 residues. Looked up from germline, CDR1 is LNHNV and CDR2 is YYDKDF (reference sequence). V lost 0 bases, J lost 5 bases, and 5 bases stayed unmatched. The DNA for the CDR3 is TGTGCCACCAGCAGAGATTTAGCGGGGGGGTTGGAGACCCAGTACTTC. Translation gives CATSRDLAGGLETQYF.

The chain couples TRBV11-2 to TRBJ2-1, with 11 bases aligning to TRBD2. The CDR3 contains 16 residues. J gave up 2 bases and V 3 bases, and 3 bases lay outside the gene matches. CDR1 SGHAT and CDR2 FQNNGV come from the germline V gene. The DNA for the CDR3 is TGTGCCAGCAGCTTCACTAGCGGGGGAACCTACAATGAGCAGTTCTTC. Translating it yields CASSFTSGGTYNEQFF.

Written as DNA, the CDR3 is TGCGCCATCTCTGCTGGAGGTTCGGCCTACGAGCAGTACGTC. Translation: CAISAGGSAYEQYV. This chain connects TRBV5-1 to TRBJ2-7; tentative D call: TRBD2 (5 bases). The germline CDR1 and CDR2 sequences are SGHRS and YFSETQ. Trimming removed 9 bases at V and 2 bases at J, with 18 bases between. This CDR3 is built from 14 residues.

The gene calls are TRBV7-2 and TRBJ2-5; 14 nucleotides agree with TRBD2. Germline CDR1 and CDR2: SGHTA and FQGNSA. Trimming at V came to 5 bases and at J to 5 bases, leaving 10 bases not matched to a gene. The CDR3 sequence is 17 residues long. The DNA of the CDR3 is TGTGCCAGCAGCGGGACTAGCGGGGGCTCTCGTAGGGAGACCCAGTACTTC. Protein sequence: CASSGTSGGSRRETQYF.

This clone occurred once. The J gene is TRBJ1-5, the V gene TRBV28; 10 positions agree with TRBD1. The J segment lost 7 bases and the V segment lost 6 bases, leaving 6 bases of the junction unmatched. Germline V gene lookup returns CDR1 MDHEN and CDR2 SYDVKM. The CDR3 loop spans 14 amino acids. The DNA for the CDR3 is TGTGCCAGCAGAGGACAGGGGGATTGGCAGCCCCAGCATTTT. Translation: CASRGQGDWQPQHF.

V and J are TRBV27 and TRBJ2-6; TRBD1 is a possible D gene (5 bases). CDR1 is MNHEY, CDR2 SMNVEV, per germline (reference sequence). CDR3 length equals 15 residues. Between the trimmed V and J ends, which lost 4 bases and 6 bases, there was a span of 13 bases. In nucleotides, the CDR3 is TGTGCCAGCAGTTCACGACAGTGGGTGGCCAACGTCCTGACTTTC. Translating it yields CASSSRQWVANVLTF.

J is TRBJ2-7 and V is TRBV6-5; 7 nucleotides match TRBD2. Germline loops: CDR1 MNHEY, CDR2 SVGAGI. CDR3 length: 16 residues. V shed 2 bases, J shed 2 bases, and the junction held 9 bases outside the gene matches. CDR3 nucleotide sequence: TGTGCCAGCAGTTACCTTGGGGGGGTATCAACCTACGAGCAGTACGTC. Translated, it gives CASSYLGGVSTYEQYV.